These 30 T cell receptor beta chains were sequenced from one sample in a study of T cells in Graves' hyperthyroidism and ophthalmopathy. Amplification of TCR beta CDR3 regions used RNA as the template. Using the HTBI primer set, a first-round RT-PCR was run on the TCR CDR3. TCRdb redid the calling of the multiplex PCR reads with MiXCR, one entry per CDR3 protein. The top ten clones hold approximately 3.9% of a sample with under 650,000 distinct CDR3 sequences, roughly 15% of them seen once. The specimen was blood. Receptors were obtained from a woman in her twenties or thirties with Graves' hyperthyroidism.

This clonotype has just a few counts. The CDR3 DNA reads TGTGCCAGCAGTACAGGGGGCCGGGGTTCACCCCTCCACTTT. Amino acid sequence: CASSTGGRGSPLHF. The gene calls are TRBV12-3 or TRBV12-4 and TRBJ1-6; 9 nucleotides agree with TRBD1. Losses at the gene ends were 5 bases for V and 9 bases for J; bases not matched to a gene: 5. This CDR3 spans 14 amino acids.

This clonotype was seen only a few times. The chain employs TRBV6-1 and TRBJ1-6; 8 bases fit TRBD1. This CDR3 has 15 residues. Trimming removed 5 bases from V and 10 bases from J; junction bases left unmatched: 10. Germline V lookup: CDR1 MNHNS, CDR2 SASEGT. The CDR3 is CASSPGQGVGSPLHF. The CDR3 bases are TGTGCCAGCAGTCCCGGACAGGGAGTGGGATCACCCCTCCACTTT.

There are many counts of this clonotype. The chain has TRBV20-1 and TRBJ2-7, with TRBD2 matching 7 bases. Per germline, CDR1 DFQATT and CDR2 SNEGSKA (reference sequence). Trimming removed 3 bases from V and 2 bases from J; junction bases left unmatched: 10. The CDR3 is 15 residues long. CDR3 in DNA: TGCAGTGCTAGGAGTTCGACTAGCAGAGCCTACGAGCAGTACTTC. Translation: CSARSSTSRAYEQYF.

The genes are TRBV19 and TRBJ1-2; D is unclear. Between the trimmed V and J ends, which lost 10 bases and 6 bases, there was a span of 18 bases. Germline V lookup: CDR1 LNHDA, CDR2 SQIVND (reference sequence). The CDR3 covers 13 residues. Written as DNA, the CDR3 is TGTGCCACCCTAAAAAATACAGCGGATGGCTACACCTTC. Protein: CATLKNTADGYTF.

With regard to this clonotype: It is likely a read error, because the conserved phenylalanine at the end of the CDR3 is missing. This chain uses TRBV7-9 with TRBJ2-1, with D possibly being TRBD2 (5 bases). Per the germline V gene, CDR1 is SEHNR and CDR2 is FQNEAQ (reference sequence). The CDR3 runs 17 residues. Trimming stripped 2 bases from V and 0 bases from J, with 14 bases between. Here the CDR3 DNA reads TGTGCCAGCAGCTTAAACCTCCTAGCTTTCTCCTACAATGAGCAGTTCGTC. Amino acid sequence: CASSLNLLAFSYNEQFV.

CDR3 region: CASSQHWLAGSDNEQFF. In DNA, the CDR3 is TGTGCCAGCAGCCAACATTGGCTAGCGGGATCGGACAATGAGCAGTTCTTC. V is TRBV4-2 and J is TRBJ2-1, with 9 positions matching TRBD2. The CDR3 has 17 residues. Germline assignment: CDR1 LGHNA and CDR2 YNFKEQ. V was clipped by 2 bases and J by 5 bases; unmatched bases: 10.

This clonotype was seen repeatedly, ten times or more. The J gene is TRBJ2-3, the V gene TRBV2, with D uncertain. Germline assignment: CDR1 SNHLY and CDR2 FYNNEI. V was shortened by 2 bases and J by 3 bases, with 0 bases between the two germline ends. The CDR3 loop spans 11 amino acids. The CDR3 spells CASSETDTQYF. CDR3 nucleotides: TGTGCCAGCAGTGAAACAGATACGCAGTATTTT.

This chain links TRBV4-3 with TRBJ1-4; D possibly corresponds to TRBD1 (5 bases). V lost 3 bases and J lost 4, with 18 bases in between. The CDR3 length is 17 residues. The germline CDR1 and CDR2 sequences are LGHNA and YSLEER. Here the CDR3 DNA reads TGCGCCAGCAGCCAGGACCTCGGGGGACTCAGTAATGAAAAACTGTTTTTT. Translated: CASSQDLGGLSNEKLFF.

This clonotype was counted a few times. The CDR3: CASYRRATNEKLFF. The CDR3 nucleotides are TGTGCCAGCTACAGACGGGCAACTAATGAAAAACTGTTTTTT. The chain is built from TRBV6-1 and TRBJ1-4; D remains ambiguous. V shed 8 bases and J shed 0 bases, with 10 bases lying between them. From germline, CDR1 is MNHNS and CDR2 SASEGT. This CDR3 has 14 amino acids.

This clonotype was detected many times. V gene TRBV12-3 or TRBV12-4 combines with J gene TRBJ1-2; D unclear. The CDR3 loop spans 15 amino acids. Trimming shortened V by 6 bases and J by 6 bases, and 20 bases separated the two germline ends. The CDR3 loop reads CASSYTSTTANGYTF. CDR3 DNA: TGTGCCAGCAGCTACACCTCAACCACAGCCAATGGCTACACCTTC.

V is TRBV6-1 and J is TRBJ1-1; TRBD1 might be the D (6 bases). The germline gives CDR1 MNHNS, CDR2 SASEGT. Trimming removed 6 bases at V and 3 bases at J, with 26 bases between. This CDR3 comprises 18 residues. CDR3 amino acids: CASSFGGGRAGRDTEAFF. CDR3 coding DNA: TGTGCCAGCAGCTTCGGGGGGGGCCGGGCAGGGAGGGACACTGAAGCTTTCTTT.

The genes are TRBV6-1 and TRBJ1-5; 9 bases line up with TRBD1. V was pared by 1 base and J by 8 bases, with 6 bases of the junction left unmatched. The CDR3 consists of 15 residues. Germline lookup yields CDR1 MNHNS and CDR2 SASEGT. CDR3 in amino acids: CASSEDTGGFKPQHF. The CDR3 DNA reads as TGTGCCAGCAGTGAAGATACAGGGGGCTTTAAGCCCCAGCATTTT.

This clonotype was found a few times. The V and J genes are TRBV12-3 or TRBV12-4 and TRBJ2-5; unclear D gene. This CDR3 has 13 amino acids. Trimming stripped 2 bases from V and 7 bases from J, with 11 bases between. The CDR3 here is CASSLNSRVTQYF. In DNA, the CDR3 is TGTGCCAGCAGTTTAAACTCTAGGGTGACCCAGTACTTC.

This chain joins TRBV20-1 and TRBJ1-6, with 9 nucleotides matching TRBD1. The CDR3 length is 12 residues. Germline V gene data show CDR1 as DFQATT and CDR2 as SNEGSKA (reference sequence). Trimming at V came to 5 bases and at J to 8 bases, leaving 1 base not matched to a gene. The CDR3, as DNA: TGCAGTGCTCGGACAGGGGATTCACCCCTCCACTTT. Its translation is CSARTGDSPLHF.

This clonotype was recorded many times. The rearrangement uses TRBV2 and TRBJ2-1; D remains ambiguous. This CDR3 is built from 16 residues. V lost 3 bases and J lost 0, with 12 bases in between. CDR1 is SNHLY and CDR2 is FYNNEI in the germline V gene. CDR3 amino acids: CASSEGPRSSYNEQFF. The CDR3 coding sequence is TGTGCCAGCAGTGAGGGCCCTAGGAGCTCCTACAATGAGCAGTTCTTC.

The chain carries TRBV6-2 or TRBV6-3 and TRBJ1-2; D unresolved. Germline CDR1 is MNHEY and CDR2 is SVGEGT. Trimming removed 3 bases at V and 6 bases at J, with 20 bases between. The CDR3 is made up of 16 amino acids. The CDR3 loop is CASSYPPTFRRNGYTF. The CDR3 bases are TGTGCCAGCAGTTATCCCCCGACCTTTAGGAGGAATGGCTACACCTTC.

This clonotype was recorded many times. The rearrangement uses TRBV5-1 and TRBJ2-7; 7 nucleotides line up with TRBD2. Germline trimming cut 4 bases from V and 3 bases from J; bases unmatched to any gene: 7. This CDR3 contains 14 residues. The germline V gene has CDR1 SGHRS and CDR2 YFSETQ. The CDR3 DNA follows: TGCGCCAGCAGCACGGGACCGGGGGGCTACGAGCAGTACTTC. Its translation is CASSTGPGGYEQYF.

This clonotype turned up a few times. The chain combines TRBV6-2 or TRBV6-3 with TRBJ2-1; D possibly corresponds to TRBD1 (6 bases). Trimming left V 5 bases short and J 9 bases short, with 11 bases between. The CDR3 covers 12 residues. CDR1 MNHEY and CDR2 SVGEGT come from the germline V gene. CDR3 region: CASSRTGSEQFF. The DNA for the CDR3 is TGTGCCAGCAGTCGCACAGGGTCTGAGCAGTTCTTC.

This clonotype was observed a few times. The V gene is TRBV4-1, the J gene TRBJ2-7, with D perhaps TRBD1 or TRBD2 (6 bases each). The CDR3 length is 15 residues. Germline CDR1 reads MGHRA; CDR2 reads YSYEKL. V lost 8 bases and J 3 bases, leaving 20 bases between the germline ends. The CDR3 loop is CASGGQGSRGYEQYF. As DNA, the CDR3 is TGCGCCAGCGGGGGGCAAGGGAGTCGGGGCTACGAGCAGTACTTC.

This clonotype was detected ten times or more. V is TRBV6-1 and J is TRBJ1-5; TRBD1 aligns across 7 bases. CDR3 length: 15 residues. Germline V gene sequence: CDR1 MNHNS, CDR2 SASEGT. Unmatched junction bases numbered 2, after V lost 2 bases and J lost 1 base. The CDR3 loop reads CASSELGGSNQPQHF. CDR3 sequence (DNA): TGTGCCAGCAGTGAACTAGGGGGCAGCAATCAGCCCCAGCATTTT.

With respect to this clonotype: A much larger clonotype is one base distant, so this may be a read error. Because it lacks the conserved phenylalanine or tryptophan at the end, this CDR3 is likely a read error. The gene calls are TRBV11-3 and TRBJ2-3; D gene uncertain. V gave up 4 bases and J gave up 6 bases, with 8 bases separating them. The CDR3 totals 12 residues. From germline, CDR1 is SGHNT and CDR2 YENEEA. CDR3 in DNA: TGTGCCAGCAGCTCGCAAGGGGATACGCAGTATTCT. This gives the protein CASSSQGDTQYS.

The chain uses TRBV13 and TRBJ2-5; D is unclear. The CDR3 has 14 residues. V lost 3 bases, J lost 3 bases, and 11 bases lay in between. The germline V gene has CDR1 PRHDT and CDR2 FYEKMQ (reference sequence). The CDR3 reads CASSFKSKEETQYF. Written as DNA, the CDR3 is TGTGCCAGCAGCTTTAAATCAAAAGAAGAGACCCAGTACTTC.

This clonotype appeared many times. The chain recombines TRBV7-3 with TRBJ2-3, with 7 bases aligning to TRBD1. The length of the CDR3 is 19 residues. The germline CDR1 and CDR2 sequences are SGHTA and FQGTGA. Trimming cost V 5 bases and J 3 bases; bases outside gene matches: 20. For the CDR3, the DNA is TGTGCCAGCAGCCCCCCAGGGGGTTTGGGCATCAACAGGACAGATACGCAGTATTTT. This sequence encodes CASSPPGGLGINRTDTQYF.

This clonotype occurred many times. The chain uses TRBV7-6 and TRBJ1-1, with D unresolved. The CDR3 is made up of 13 amino acids. Germline V gene sequence: CDR1 SGHVS, CDR2 FNYEAQ. Trimming stripped 5 bases from V and 4 bases from J, with 11 bases between. Here the CDR3 reads CASSADTLTEAFF. In DNA form, the CDR3 reads TGTGCCAGCAGCGCCGACACACTCACTGAAGCTTTCTTT.

The chain combines TRBV7-9 with TRBJ2-7; 8 nucleotides agree with TRBD2. V gave up 4 bases and J gave up 4 bases; unmatched junction bases: 9. The CDR3 is 15 amino acids. Germline values: CDR1 SEHNR, CDR2 FQNEAQ (reference sequence). This CDR3 reads CASSSLAGEPYEQYF. CDR3 in DNA: TGTGCCAGCAGCTCGCTAGCGGGTGAACCATACGAGCAGTACTTC.

In this sample, this clonotype turned up a few times. The chain joins TRBV6-8 to TRBJ2-7; 12 bases map to TRBD2. J lost 6 bases, V lost 6 bases, and 6 bases had no gene match. This CDR3 is built from 14 residues. Germline CDR1 and CDR2: MNHGY and SAAAGT. The CDR3 sequence is CASRASGRASEQYF. The CDR3 coding sequence is TGTGCCAGCAGAGCTAGCGGGAGGGCCAGCGAGCAGTACTTC.

This clonotype appeared many times. The gene calls are TRBV5-1 and TRBJ2-3; 7 positions agree with TRBD2. From germline, CDR1 is SGHRS and CDR2 YFSETQ. J lost 1 base, V lost 0 bases, and 5 bases had no gene match. The CDR3 covers 16 residues. DNA of the CDR3: TGCGCCAGCAGCTTGGAGGCTAGCGGTGGCACAGATACGCAGTATTTT. Its translation: CASSLEASGGTDTQYF.

This clonotype was seen ten or more times. The chain links TRBV27 to TRBJ2-5; 7 bases align to TRBD2. CDR1 MNHEY and CDR2 SMNVEV come from the germline V gene (reference sequence). J gave up 4 bases and V 8 bases, and 7 bases lay outside the gene matches. The CDR3 totals 13 residues. In nucleotides, the CDR3 is TGTGCCAGCGGTGGGGGAGGGATAGAGACCCAGTACTTC. Protein product: CASGGGGIETQYF.

The gene calls are TRBV27 and TRBJ2-1, with 14 bases aligning to TRBD2. Trimming removed 9 bases from V and 4 bases from J; junction bases left unmatched: 14. This CDR3 contains 18 residues. CDR1 is MNHEY, CDR2 SMNVEV, per germline (reference sequence). The CDR3 sequence: CARDRGTSGSILYNEQFF. The CDR3, as DNA: TGTGCCAGAGACAGGGGGACTAGCGGGAGTATCCTATACAATGAGCAGTTCTTC.

This clonotype showed up many times. V is TRBV18 and J is TRBJ2-7, with unresolved D. Trimming took 2 bases from V and 5 from J, leaving 7 bases between them. CDR1 is KGHSH and CDR2 is LQKENI in the germline V gene. The CDR3 is 12 residues long. CDR3 nucleotides: TGTGCCAGCTCACCATCTCAGGACGAGCAGTACTTC. This sequence encodes CASSPSQDEQYF.